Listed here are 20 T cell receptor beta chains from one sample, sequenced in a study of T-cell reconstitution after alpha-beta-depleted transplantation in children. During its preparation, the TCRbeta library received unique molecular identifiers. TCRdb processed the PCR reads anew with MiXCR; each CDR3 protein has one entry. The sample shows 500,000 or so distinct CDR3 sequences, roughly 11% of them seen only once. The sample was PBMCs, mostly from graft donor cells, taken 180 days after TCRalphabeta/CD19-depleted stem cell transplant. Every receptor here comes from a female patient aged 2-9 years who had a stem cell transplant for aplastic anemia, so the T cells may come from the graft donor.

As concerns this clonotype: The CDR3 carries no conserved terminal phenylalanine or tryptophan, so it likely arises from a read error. Here the CDR3 reads CASSLVGGGTKNIQYL. DNA for the CDR3: TGTGCCAGCAGCTTAGTGGGGGGCGGGACCAAAAACATTCAGTACCTC. The J gene is TRBJ2-4, the V gene TRBV7-2, with D perhaps matching TRBD1 or TRBD2 (6 bases each). The length of the CDR3 is 16 residues. V dropped 1 base and J dropped 2 bases, with 12 bases sitting between them. CDR1 and CDR2 from the germline V gene are SGHTA and FQGNSA.

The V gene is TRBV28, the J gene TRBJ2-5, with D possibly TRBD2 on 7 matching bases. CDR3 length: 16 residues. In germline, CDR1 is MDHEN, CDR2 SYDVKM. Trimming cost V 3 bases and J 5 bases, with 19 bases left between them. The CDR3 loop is CASSLLPGGLLETQYF. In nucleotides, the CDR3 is TGTGCCAGCAGTTTGCTGCCCGGGGGGCTTTTGGAGACCCAGTACTTC.

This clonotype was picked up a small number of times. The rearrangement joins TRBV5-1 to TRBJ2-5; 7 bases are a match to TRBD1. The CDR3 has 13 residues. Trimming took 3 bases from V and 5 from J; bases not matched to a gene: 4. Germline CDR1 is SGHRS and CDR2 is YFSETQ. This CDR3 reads CASSSPDRETQYF. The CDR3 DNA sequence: TGCGCCAGCAGCTCCCCGGACAGGGAGACCCAGTACTTC. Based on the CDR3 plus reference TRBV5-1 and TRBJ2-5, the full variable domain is KAGVTQTPRYLIKTRGQQVTLSCSPISGHRSVSWYQQTPGQGLQFLFEYFSETQRNKGNFPGRFSGRQFSNSRSEMNVSTLELGDSALYLCASSSPDRETQYFGPGTRLLVL.

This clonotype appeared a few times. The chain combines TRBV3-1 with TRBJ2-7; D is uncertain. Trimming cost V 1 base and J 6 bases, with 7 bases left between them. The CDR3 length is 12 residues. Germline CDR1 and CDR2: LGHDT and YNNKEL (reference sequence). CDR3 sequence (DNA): TGTGCCAGCAGCCAAGGCTTGGGCGAGCAGTACGTC. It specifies CASSQGLGEQYV.

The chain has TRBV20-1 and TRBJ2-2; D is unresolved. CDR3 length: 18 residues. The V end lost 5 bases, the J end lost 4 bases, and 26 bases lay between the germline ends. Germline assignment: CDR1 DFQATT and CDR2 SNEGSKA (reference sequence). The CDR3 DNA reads TGCAGTGCTCAGACCAGACTTGGTTCAATAGCAGGCACCGGGGAGCTGTTTTTT. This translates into CSAQTRLGSIAGTGELFF.

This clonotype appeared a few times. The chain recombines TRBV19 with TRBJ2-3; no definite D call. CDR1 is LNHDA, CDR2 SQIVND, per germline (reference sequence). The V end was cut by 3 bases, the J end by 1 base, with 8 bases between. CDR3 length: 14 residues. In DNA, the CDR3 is TGTGCCAGTAGTATGAGCAGAGGCACAGATACGCAGTATTTT. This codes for CASSMSRGTDTQYF.

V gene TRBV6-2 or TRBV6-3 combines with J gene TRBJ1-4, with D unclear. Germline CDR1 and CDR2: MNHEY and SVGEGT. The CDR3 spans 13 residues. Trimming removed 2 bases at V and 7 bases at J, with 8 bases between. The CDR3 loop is CASSYDVGEKLFF. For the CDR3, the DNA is TGTGCCAGCAGTTACGACGTAGGTGAAAAACTGTTTTTT.

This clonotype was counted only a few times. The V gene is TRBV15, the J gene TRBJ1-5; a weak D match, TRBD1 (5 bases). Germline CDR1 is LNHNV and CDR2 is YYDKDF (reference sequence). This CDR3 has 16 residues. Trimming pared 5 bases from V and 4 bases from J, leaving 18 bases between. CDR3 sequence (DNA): TGTGCCACCAGCTTAGGGGCAGTAGTTACAAATCAGCCCCAGCATTTT. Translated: CATSLGAVVTNQPQHF. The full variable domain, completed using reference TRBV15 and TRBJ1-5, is DAMVIQNPRYQVTQFGKPVTLSCSQTLNHNVMYWYQQKSSQAPKLLFHYYDKDFNNEADTPDNFQSRRPNTSFCFLDIRSPGLGDTAMYLCATSLGAVVTNQPQHFGDGTRLSIL.

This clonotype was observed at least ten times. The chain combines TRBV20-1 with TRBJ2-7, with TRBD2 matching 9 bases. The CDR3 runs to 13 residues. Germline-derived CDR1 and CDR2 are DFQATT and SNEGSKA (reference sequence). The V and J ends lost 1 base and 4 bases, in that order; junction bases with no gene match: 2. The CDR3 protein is CSARAGLAYEQYF. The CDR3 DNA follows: TGCAGTGCTAGAGCCGGACTAGCGTACGAGCAGTACTTC.

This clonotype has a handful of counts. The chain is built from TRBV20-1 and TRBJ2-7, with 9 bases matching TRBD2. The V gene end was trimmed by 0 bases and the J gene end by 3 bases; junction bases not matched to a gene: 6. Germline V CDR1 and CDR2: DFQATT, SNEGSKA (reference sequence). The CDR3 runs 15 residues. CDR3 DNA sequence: TGCAGTGCTAGAGATACTTTTAGCGGGAGCTACGAGCAGTACTTC. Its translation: CSARDTFSGSYEQYF.

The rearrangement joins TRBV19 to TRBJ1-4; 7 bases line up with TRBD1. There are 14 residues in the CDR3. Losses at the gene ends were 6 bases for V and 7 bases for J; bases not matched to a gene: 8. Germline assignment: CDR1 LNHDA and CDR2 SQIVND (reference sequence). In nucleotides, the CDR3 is TGTGCCAGTAGACCCGACAGGGAAACTGAAAAACTGTTTTTT. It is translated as CASRPDRETEKLFF. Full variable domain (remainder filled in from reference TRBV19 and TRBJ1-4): DGGITQSPKYLFRKEGQNVTLSCEQNLNHDAMYWYRQDPGQGLRLIYYSQIVNDFQKGDIAEGYSVSREKKESFPLTVTSAQKNPTAFYLCASRPDRETEKLFFGSGTQLSVL.

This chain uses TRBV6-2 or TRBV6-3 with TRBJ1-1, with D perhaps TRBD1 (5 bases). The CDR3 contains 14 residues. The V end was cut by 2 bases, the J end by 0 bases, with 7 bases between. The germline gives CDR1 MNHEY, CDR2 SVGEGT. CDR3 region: CASSYNRMNTEAFF. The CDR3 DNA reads TGTGCCAGCAGTTACAACAGGATGAACACTGAAGCTTTCTTT.

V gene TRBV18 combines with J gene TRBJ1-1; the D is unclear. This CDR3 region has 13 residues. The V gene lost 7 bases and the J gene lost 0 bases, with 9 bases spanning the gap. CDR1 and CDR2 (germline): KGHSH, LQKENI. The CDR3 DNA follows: TGTGCCAGCTTGCCCACATTGAACACTGAAGCTTTCTTT. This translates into CASLPTLNTEAFF.

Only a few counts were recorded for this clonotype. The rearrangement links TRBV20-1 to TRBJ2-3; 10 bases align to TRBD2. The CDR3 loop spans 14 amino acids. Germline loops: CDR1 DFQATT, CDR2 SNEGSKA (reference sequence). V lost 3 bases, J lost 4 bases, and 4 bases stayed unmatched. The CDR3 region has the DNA TGCAGTGCTAGTCTAGCGGGAGAGGCAGATACGCAGTATTTT. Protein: CSASLAGEADTQYF.

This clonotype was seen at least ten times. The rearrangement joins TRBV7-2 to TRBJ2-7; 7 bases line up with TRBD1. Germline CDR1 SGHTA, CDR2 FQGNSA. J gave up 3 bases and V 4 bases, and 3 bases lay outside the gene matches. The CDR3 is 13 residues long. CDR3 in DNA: TGTGCCAGCAGCTCGAGGGGGCTCTACGAGCAGTACTTC. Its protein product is CASSSRGLYEQYF.

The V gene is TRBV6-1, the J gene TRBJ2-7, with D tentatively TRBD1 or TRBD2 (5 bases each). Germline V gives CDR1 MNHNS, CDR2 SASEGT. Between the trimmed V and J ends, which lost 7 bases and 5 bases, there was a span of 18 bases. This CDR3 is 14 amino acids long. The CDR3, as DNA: TGTGCCAGCATTGGTTCCCACAGGCGGGACGAGCAGTACGTC. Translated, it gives CASIGSHRRDEQYV.

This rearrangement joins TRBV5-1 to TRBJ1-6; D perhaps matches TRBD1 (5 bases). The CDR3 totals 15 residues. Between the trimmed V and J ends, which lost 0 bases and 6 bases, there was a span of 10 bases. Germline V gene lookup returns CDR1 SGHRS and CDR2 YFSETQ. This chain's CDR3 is CASSLEGRINSPLHF. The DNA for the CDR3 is TGCGCCAGCAGCTTGGAGGGACGGATTAATTCACCCCTCCACTTT.

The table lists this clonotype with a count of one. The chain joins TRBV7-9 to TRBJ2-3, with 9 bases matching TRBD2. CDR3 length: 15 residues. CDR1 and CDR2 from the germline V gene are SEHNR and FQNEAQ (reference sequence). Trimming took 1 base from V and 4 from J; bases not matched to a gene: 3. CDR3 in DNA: TGTGCCAGCAGCTTAGGGGGACTAGCTTCAGATACGCAGTATTTT. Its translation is CASSLGGLASDTQYF.

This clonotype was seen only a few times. CDR3 sequence reads: CARTLAGSHEQYF. The DNA of the CDR3 is TGTGCCAGAACTCTAGCGGGGAGTCACGAGCAGTACTTC. V and J are TRBV4-2 and TRBJ2-7, with 9 bases lining up with TRBD2. This CDR3 is 13 amino acids long. Germline values: CDR1 LGHNA, CDR2 YNFKEQ. With V trimmed by 9 bases and J by 5 bases, 8 bases remained unmatched.

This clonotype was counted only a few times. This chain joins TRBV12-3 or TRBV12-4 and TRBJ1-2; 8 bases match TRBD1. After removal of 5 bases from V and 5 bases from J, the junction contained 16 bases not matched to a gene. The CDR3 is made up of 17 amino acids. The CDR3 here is CASSPKRQGAPWYGYTF. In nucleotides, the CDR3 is TGTGCCAGCAGTCCCAAGAGGCAGGGGGCGCCTTGGTATGGCTACACCTTC.